The entry below gives a single T cell receptor (beta chain) sequence along with its context. A much larger clone lies a single base off, so this may be a read error. This likely comes from a read error, as the CDR3 has no conserved phenylalanine or tryptophan at its end. This entry comes from a study of regulatory T cells in long-lasting Graves disease. Whole-study context: The antithyroid drugs taken by newly diagnosed Graves' patients had been used for under 3 months.

Library construction for TCR beta used iRepertoire HTBI primers and Arm-PCR of CDR3 regions. MiXCR, applied by TCRdb to the multiplex PCR reads, yields one record per CDR3 protein. This table holds about 620,000 distinct CDR3 sequences, about 16% found once. Time point meaning: newly diagnosed GD, antithyroid drugs for less than 3 months. After RNA was extracted from PBMCs, the TCR library was made from it. Trimming took off 4 bases at V and 6 bases at J, with 16 bases between the two ends. The length of the CDR3 is 15 residues. Germline-derived CDR1 and CDR2 are SGHTA and FQGTGA. These data are also associated with another study on T cells in Graves' hyperthyroidism and ophthalmopathy.

The chain has TRBV7-3 and TRBJ2-1; a weak D match, TRBD1 (5 bases). This sequence was found in a woman younger than 45 with Graves disease. The sample was peripheral blood mononuclear cells (PBMCs), taken at new diagnosis, from a patient treated with antithyroid drugs. CDR3 bases: TGTGCCAGCAGCTCAGATAGCTTTAGGGGCAATGAGCAGTTCCTC. It specifies CASSSDSFRGNEQFL.